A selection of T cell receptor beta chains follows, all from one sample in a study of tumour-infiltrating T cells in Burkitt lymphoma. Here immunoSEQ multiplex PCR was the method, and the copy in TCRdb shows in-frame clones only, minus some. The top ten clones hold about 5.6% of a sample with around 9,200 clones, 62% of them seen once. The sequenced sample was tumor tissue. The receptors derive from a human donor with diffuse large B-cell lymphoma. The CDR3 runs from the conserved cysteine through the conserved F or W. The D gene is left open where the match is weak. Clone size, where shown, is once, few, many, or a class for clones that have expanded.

TGCAGCGTGGGACAGCGAAACACCATATATTTT | CSVGQRNTIYF | TRBV29-1 | TRBD1 | NA | TRBJ1-3
TGTGCCAGCAGTGAACAGAAGAACACCGGGGAGCTGTTTTTT | CASSEQKNTGELFF | TRBV6-1 | NA | NA | TRBJ2-2
TGTGCCAGCAGCTTTGACGGTAACACTGAAGCTTTCTTT | CASSFDGNTEAFF | TRBV5-6 | NA | NA | TRBJ1-1
TGCGCCAGCAGTCAATCGGTAGCAACGCCGTATCCCTATGGCTACACCTTC | CASSQSVATPYPYGYTF | TRBV23-1 | NA | NA | TRBJ1-2
TGTGCCAGCAGTGTTACAGGTAATGAAAAACTGTTTTTT | CASSVTGNEKLFF | TRBV6-4 | NA | NA | TRBJ1-4
TGTGCCAGCACCCTTTCGGGGCAGAGGGGCTACACCTTC | CASTLSGQRGYTF | TRBV25-1 | NA | NA | TRBJ1-2
TGTGCCAGCAGTTTAGGCAGGGGGTGGGGAGTTCTCTACGAGCAGTACTTC | CASSLGRGWGVLYEQYF | TRBV28 | TRBD1 | NA | TRBJ2-7
TGTGCCAGCAGTGTGGGGGACAGGGGGCTTTACGAGCAGTACTTC | CASSVGDRGLYEQYF | TRBV2 | TRBD1 | NA | TRBJ2-7
TGTGCCAGCAGCGAAGGCGGCGGCAGAGGGCTAGCTTTCTTT | CASSEGGGRGLAFF | TRBV7-8 | NA | few | TRBJ1-1
TGCGCCAGCAGCCATCCTACTAGCGCGGGAGAGACCCAGTACTTC | CASSHPTSAGETQYF | TRBV4-1 | TRBD2 | NA | TRBJ2-5
TGTGCCAGCAGCCCGCCGGGTGAGACCCAGTACTTC | CASSPPGETQYF | TRBV7-9 | NA | NA | TRBJ2-5
TGTGCCAGCAGCTTAGACGCCGGGCACTATGGCTACACCTTC | CASSLDAGHYGYTF | TRBV7-9 | NA | NA | TRBJ1-2
TGTGCCTGTAAGAAAAAAGGGGGGTCTTACGAGCAGTACTTC | CACKKKGGSYEQYF | TRBV30 | NA | NA | TRBJ2-7
TGCGCCAGCAGCTTGGAAGGGACTCAGACTGGAAACACCATATATTTT | CASSLEGTQTGNTIYF | TRBV5-1 | NA | NA | TRBJ1-3
TGTGCCAGCTCACCAAGGACTAGCGGACAAGAGACCCAGTACTTC | CASSPRTSGQETQYF | TRBV18 | TRBD2 | once | TRBJ2-5
TGTGCCAGCAGCTCCCTATTGGCGCCTGGCTACACCTTC | CASSSLLAPGYTF | TRBV5-4 | NA | NA | TRBJ1-2
TGTGCCAGCAGCTTAGCCCCAGGGCGCGAGCAGTACTTC | CASSLAPGREQYF | TRBV11-2 | NA | NA | TRBJ2-7
TGTGCCAGCAGTGTAGAGGGAAGGGATGAGCAGTTCTTC | CASSVEGRDEQFF | TRBV2 | NA | NA | TRBJ2-1
TGTGCCAGCAGCTTAGCTTGGCAGACATCTAGCCAAGAGACCCAGTACTTC | CASSLAWQTSSQETQYF | TRBV7-9 | NA | once | TRBJ2-5
TGTGCCAGCAGTCCGTCGAGCCGTCAGAACACTGAAGCTTTCTTT | CASSPSSRQNTEAFF | TRBV9 | NA | once | TRBJ1-1
TGTGCCAGCAGGCAGACAGGGTGGTCACCCCTCCACTTT | CASRQTGWSPLHF | TRBV27 | TRBD1 | NA | TRBJ1-6
TGTGCCAGCAGCTTACTTCGTGGCGGAGGACAAGAGACCCAGTACTTC | CASSLLRGGGQETQYF | TRBV7-8 | NA | once | TRBJ2-5
TGTGCCAGCGGGTCGACAGTCCAAGAGACCCAGTACTTC | CASGSTVQETQYF | TRBV28 | NA | few | TRBJ2-5
TGTGCCAGCAGTCCCACAGGGGGCTTAAAAGAGACCCAGTACTTC | CASSPTGGLKETQYF | TRBV6-5 | TRBD1 | NA | TRBJ2-5
TGTGCCAGCAGCTTGGCCGAGACAGGCGCTTCACCCCTCCACTTT | CASSLAETGASPLHF | TRBV5-4 | NA | few | TRBJ1-6
TGTGCCAGCAGCTTGGGGACAGAAGCTTTCTTT | CASSLGTEAFF | TRBV5-6 | NA | NA | TRBJ1-1
TGTGCCAGTCGGGGCGTTGGACAGGGGGGCTTCGAGCCTGAAGCTTTCTTT | CASRGVGQGGFEPEAFF | TRBV19 | TRBD1 | medium-sized | TRBJ1-1
TGTGCCAGCAGCTTAGTGAGGAATGAGCAGTTCTTC | CASSLVRNEQFF | TRBV11-2 | NA | once | TRBJ2-1
TGTGCCACCAGCAGAGCTGGCGAGCAGTACTTC | CATSRAGEQYF | TRBV15 | NA | NA | TRBJ2-7
TGTGCCTGGAGTGTAGGGGGGATGCAGTTCTTC | CAWSVGGMQFF | TRBV30 | NA | NA | TRBJ2-1
TGTGCCTGGGGAAAGGACAGGGCTTTTTCTGAAGCTTTCTTT | CAWGKDRAFSEAFF | TRBV30 | TRBD1 | few | TRBJ1-1
TGTGCCAGTAGGGGAACCACTGAAGCTTTCTTT | CASRGTTEAFF | TRBV19 | NA | few | TRBJ1-1
TGCGCCAGCAGCTTCGCAGGACCGCCTAAGAGCTACACCTTC | CASSFAGPPKSYTF | TRBV5-1 | NA | NA | TRBJ1-2
TGTGCCAGCAGTGAGACATGGGCCGAAAAACTGTTTTTT | CASSETWAEKLFF | TRBV2 | NA | NA | TRBJ1-4
TGTGCCAGCAGCCGCGGACAGGGAGAGTACTTC | CASSRGQGEYF | TRBV7-9 | TRBD1 | large | TRBJ2-5
TGTGCCTGGGAGTACACTGAAGCTTTCTTT | CAWEYTEAFF | TRBV30 | NA | NA | TRBJ1-1
TGTGCCAGCAGTTTAAGCCAAAGCACAGATACGCAGTATTTT | CASSLSQSTDTQYF | TRBV27 | NA | NA | TRBJ2-3
TGCGCCAGCAGCTTGGACGGAAGCTATGGCTACACCTTC | CASSLDGSYGYTF | TRBV5-1 | NA | NA | TRBJ1-2